This is a list of T cell receptor beta chains from one sample in a study of T-cell memory formation after mild COVID-19. TCRdb itself ran the 5' RACE reads through MiXCR, one entry per CDR3 protein. The table lists hundreds of thousands of distinct CDR3 sequences, roughly a fifth of them singletons. Sequenced: PBMCs or a T cell subset sorted from them (not recorded which). These receptors originate from a man younger than 35 who had mild COVID-19 (a few samples of this study predate the infection). Cell type and time point are not known. The CDR3 runs from the conserved cysteine through the conserved F or W. A D gene is named only where the DNA matches it firmly. Rows may omit the clone size; those that give it use once, few, many or a size class.

j_call clone_size v_call d_call cdr3_aa cdr3_nt
TRBJ2-2 few TRBV20-1 NA CSARKPFTGELFF TGCAGTGCTAGGAAGCCTTTCACCGGGGAGCTGTTTTTT
TRBJ1-6 NA TRBV7-9 NA CASSLDLPWTAPLHF TGTGCCAGCAGCTTAGATTTGCCCTGGACGGCACCCCTCCACTTT
TRBJ2-2 NA TRBV7-2 TRBD2 CASSSGGAAGELFF TGTGCCAGCAGCTCCGGGGGGGCCGCCGGGGAGCTGTTTTTT
TRBJ1-3 few TRBV5-5 TRBD1 CASSLLGQDGNTIYF TGTGCCAGCAGCTTGTTGGGACAGGACGGAAACACCATATATTTT
TRBJ2-2 few TRBV11-2 TRBD1 CASSLSWDRANTGELFF TGTGCCAGCAGCTTGTCTTGGGACAGGGCGAACACCGGGGAGCTGTTTTTT
TRBJ2-1 NA TRBV5-1 TRBD2 CASSLDSGGYNEQFF TGCGCCAGCAGCTTGGATAGCGGGGGGTACAATGAGCAGTTCTTC
TRBJ2-4 NA TRBV29-1 NA CSGLGTPENIQYF TGCAGCGGATTGGGGACACCAGAAAACATTCAGTACTTC
TRBJ2-3 few TRBV29-1 NA CSVGPSSRDTQYF TGCAGCGTTGGCCCCTCCTCAAGAGATACGCAGTATTTT
TRBJ2-1 few TRBV5-1 TRBD2 CASSLPLAGIYNEQFF TGCGCCAGCAGTTTACCCCTAGCGGGCATATACAATGAGCAGTTCTTC
TRBJ1-1 few TRBV6-5 NA CASSSLSEAFF TGTGCCAGCAGTTCTTTGTCTGAAGCTTTCTTT
TRBJ2-3 NA TRBV4-3 NA CASSQDLSRGSDTQYF TGCGCCAGCAGCCAAGATTTGAGCCGTGGATCAGATACGCAGTATTTT
TRBJ2-3 few TRBV20-1 NA CSATHGPLSSDTQYF TGCAGTGCGACTCACGGTCCCCTGTCGTCAGATACGCAGTATTTT
TRBJ2-5 NA TRBV12-3/TRBV12-4 TRBD1 CASTRGRGRFGETQYF TGTGCCAGCACCCGGGGCAGGGGGCGATTTGGAGAGACCCAGTACTTC
TRBJ1-4 NA TRBV15 NA CATSRVINNQGKLFF TGTGCCACCAGCAGAGTGATCAACAACCAGGGAAAACTGTTTTTT
TRBJ2-3 NA TRBV24-1 TRBD2 CATSDLRGGETDTQYF TGTGCCACCAGTGATTTGCGGGGGGGGGAAACAGATACGCAGTATTTT
TRBJ2-3 NA TRBV2 TRBD2 CASSALQRGYTDTQYF TGTGCCAGCAGTGCACTCCAGCGGGGTTACACAGATACGCAGTATTTT
TRBJ2-3 few TRBV11-2 NA CASSLGFSDPTQYF TGTGCCAGCAGCTTAGGGTTCAGTGACCCTACGCAGTATTTT